These 17 T cell receptor beta chains originate from one sample sequenced in a study of tumor and adjacent non-tumor tissue in lung cancer. RNA was extracted from bulk tissue without any cell sorting. The normal lung tissue was taken more than 3 cm from the tumor edge. A modified ARM-PCR protocol with three rounds of nested PCR amplified TCRbeta. TCRdb re-called the multiplex PCR reads with MiXCR, one entry per CDR3 protein. The sample has 75,000 to 90,000 distinct CDR3 sequences, 76% seen once. Sample: distant non-tumor lung tissue. These receptors originate from a woman aged 45-65 years with non-small cell lung cancer.

This clonotype was picked up many times. This chain uses TRBV7-9 with TRBJ2-5; 8 nucleotides match TRBD1. After removal of 7 bases from V and 4 bases from J, the junction contained 11 bases not matched to a gene. CDR1 is SEHNR and CDR2 is FQNEAQ in the germline V gene (reference sequence). This CDR3 has 15 amino acids. CDR3 loop: CASTPPGTGRETQYF. Here the CDR3 DNA reads TGTGCCAGCACCCCTCCGGGGACAGGAAGAGAGACCCAGTACTTC.

Comment on this clonotype: A junction boundary mismatches the germline segment, possibly from a read error. The chain employs TRBV5-1 and TRBJ2-7, with D possibly TRBD2 on 5 matching bases. Germline V CDR1 and CDR2: SGHRS, YFSETQ. This CDR3 comprises 14 residues. CDR3 nucleotides: TGCGCCAACAGCTTGGAGGCCAGGTGTTACGAGCAGTACTTC. Protein sequence: CANSLEARCYEQYF.

Comment on this clonotype: Relative to the germline gene, one junction end is altered; a read error may explain this. The V gene is TRBV6-1, the J gene TRBJ2-3; D tentatively fits TRBD1 or TRBD2 (6 bases each). The germline V gene encodes CDR1 MNHNS and CDR2 SASEGT. The length of the CDR3 is 16 residues. The CDR3 spells CASSEAFGGGFGAQYF. DNA for the CDR3: TGTGCCAGCAGCGAAGCTTTCGGAGGGGGGTTCGGGGCGCAGTATTTT.

Points on this clonotype: A junction end diverges from the germline sequence, so it may reflect a read error. This chain joins TRBV12-3 or TRBV12-4 and TRBJ2-2, with 9 nucleotides matching TRBD1. The CDR3 consists of 16 residues. The CDR3 protein is CASSRGQGSNTGKLFF. The CDR3 bases are TGTGCCAGCAGCCGAGGACAGGGGTCGAACACCGGGAAGCTGTTTTTT.

Concerning this clonotype itself: The conserved phenylalanine or tryptophan normally closing the CDR3 is absent here, so this likely arose from a read error. The V and J genes are TRBV4-1 and TRBJ2-1, with 8 nucleotides matching TRBD2. Germline CDR1 and CDR2: MGHRA and YSYEKL. The CDR3 is made up of 15 amino acids. In nucleotides, the CDR3 is TGCGCCGGCAGCCCGGGTGGTAGCGGGATCACTGGGCAGTTCTAC. Its translation: CAGSPGGSGITGQFY.

Details on this clonotype: This may arise from a read error, as a much more abundant clone is one base away. The V and J genes are TRBV29-1 and TRBJ2-5; TRBD1 or TRBD2 may be the D gene (5 bases each). Trimming left V 0 bases short and J 5 bases short, with 13 bases between. This CDR3 is built from 14 residues. Per the germline V gene, CDR1 is SQVTM and CDR2 is ANQGSEA. CDR3 sequence (DNA): TGCAGCGTTGAAGATAGGGCTGAGGGGGAGACCCAGTACTTC. It encodes CSVEDRAEGETQYF.

The chain combines TRBV12-3 or TRBV12-4 with TRBJ2-3, with D possibly being TRBD2 (6 bases). Deletions cut 11 bases from V and 5 bases from J, with 26 bases between. This CDR3 spans 16 amino acids. CDR3 nucleotides: TGTGCCGGCACTTTAGCGCGTACGGGAGTGATAGATACGCAGTATTTT. Translating gives CAGTLARTGVIDTQYF.

This clonotype was observed a few times. A much bigger clone sits one base away, suggesting this may be a read error. This sequence joins TRBV11-2 and TRBJ2-2; TRBD2 might be the D (6 bases). This CDR3 region has 14 residues. In germline, CDR1 is SGHAT, CDR2 FQNNGV. The CDR3 region is CASSLESRTGGLFF. In DNA form, the CDR3 reads TGTGCCAGCAGCTTAGAGTCTCGCACCGGGGGGCTGTTTTTT.

Note on this clonotype: Compared with germline, one end of the junction differs, possibly owing to a read error. V usage is TRBV30 and J usage is TRBJ2-5, with D tentatively TRBD1 (5 bases). Germline lookup yields CDR1 GTSNPN and CDR2 SVGIG (reference sequence). The CDR3 consists of 13 residues. The CDR3 protein is CARSVHQGETQYF. The CDR3 DNA reads as TGTGCCCGGAGTGTACATCAGGGAGAGACCCAGTACTTC.

As to this clonotype: One end of the junction varies from germline; a read error may be responsible. The chain joins TRBV29-1 to TRBJ2-7, with D perhaps TRBD1 (5 bases). CDR3 size: 14 residues. The germline V gene encodes CDR1 SQVTM and CDR2 ANQGSEA. The CDR3 loop is CSVGLKQVSNEQYF. CDR3 sequence (DNA): TGCAGTGTTGGCCTCAAACAGGTTTCCAACGAGCAGTACTTC.

On this clonotype itself: The conserved phenylalanine or tryptophan normally closing the CDR3 is absent here, so this likely arose from a read error. The chain joins TRBV6-6 to TRBJ1-2, with D unclear. CDR1 and CDR2 (germline): MNHNY, SVGAGI (reference sequence). There are 11 residues in the CDR3. The CDR3 DNA follows: TGTGCCAGCAGCCCCCTTTATGGTTACACCATC. Residues: CASSPLYGYTI.

The CDR3 is CSARNTYEQYF. As DNA, the CDR3 is TGCAGTGCTAGAAACACCTACGAGCAGTACTTC. The chain links TRBV20-1 to TRBJ2-7; no firm D call. Trimming cost V 2 bases and J 2 bases, with 4 bases left between them. Per the germline V gene, CDR1 is DFQATT and CDR2 is SNEGSKA (reference sequence). The CDR3 has 11 residues.

By share, this clonotype ranks as medium-sized. This sequence joins TRBV11-2 and TRBJ1-3, with D hard to call. CDR1 and CDR2 from the germline V gene are SGHAT and FQNNGV. V gave up 3 bases and J gave up 0 bases, with 15 bases separating them. The CDR3 has 17 residues. The CDR3 protein is CASSFSFDRFSGNTIYF. The CDR3 region has the DNA TGTGCCAGCAGCTTCTCTTTCGACCGATTCTCTGGAAACACCATATATTTT. Using reference TRBV11-2 and TRBJ1-3 for the parts outside the CDR3, the full variable domain is EAGVAQSPRYKIIEKRQSVAFWCNPISGHATLYWYQQILGQGPKLLIQFQNNGVVDDSQLPKDRFSAERLKGVDSTLKIQPAKLEDSAVYLCASSFSFDRFSGNTIYFGEGSWLTVV.

This clonotype was counted ten times or more. V gene TRBV6-5 combines with J gene TRBJ2-1, with D perhaps TRBD1 (5 bases). Germline-derived CDR1 and CDR2 are MNHEY and SVGAGI. V shed 7 bases and J shed 2 bases, with 9 bases lying between them. The CDR3 contains 13 residues. CDR3 sequence: CASNQGPYNEQFF. In nucleotides, the CDR3 is TGTGCCAGCAATCAGGGCCCCTACAATGAGCAGTTCTTC.

The table lists this clonotype with a count of one. One end of the junction does not line up with germline, which may come from a read error. This rearrangement joins TRBV4-2 to TRBJ2-7; no firm D call. The CDR3 has 16 residues. CDR1 is LGHNA and CDR2 is YNFKEQ in the germline V gene. The CDR3 region is CVSSQAVEALPYKQYF. The CDR3 nucleotides are TGTGTCAGCAGCCAAGCAGTAGAGGCGCTCCCCTACAAGCAGTACTTC.

In regard to this clonotype: An end of the junction does not agree with germline; a read error may underlie this. The chain combines TRBV29-1 with TRBJ2-1, with a possible D match to TRBD1 (6 bases). Germline CDR1 reads SQVTM; CDR2 reads ANQGSEA. This CDR3 has 13 residues. DNA for the CDR3: TGCAGCGTTGAAGATCCAGGGGTCAATGAGCATATCTTC. Its translation is CSVEDPGVNEHIF.

This clonotype showed up many times. CDR3 amino acids: CSARERSRDYNEQFF. The CDR3 nucleotides read TGCAGTGCTAGAGAGAGGAGCCGGGACTACAATGAGCAGTTCTTC. J is TRBJ2-1 and V is TRBV20-1; D possibly corresponds to TRBD2 (5 bases). Per germline, CDR1 DFQATT and CDR2 SNEGSKA (reference sequence). The CDR3 is made up of 15 amino acids. V dropped 0 bases and J dropped 3 bases, with 12 bases sitting between them.